This T cell receptor (beta chain) was recovered during a study of T-cell memory formation after mild COVID-19. TCRdb re-called the 5' RACE reads through MiXCR, storing one row per CDR3 protein. Altogether around 180,000 distinct CDR3 sequences are present, around 20% being singletons, with the ten largest covering roughly 3.9%. This CDR3 has 12 residues. CDR1 and CDR2 from the germline V gene are SNHLY and FYNNEI. With 8 bases clipped from V and 2 bases from J, the junction kept 3 bases outside the gene matches. Study findings and constraints: Whereas later expanders leaned CD4+, clones contracting day 15 to 85 showed a balanced CD4/CD8 makeup. Contracting CD4+ clones were located mainly in CM and EM, and CD8+ clones in EMRA. Detection of some responders pre-infection suggested pre-existing cross-reactive memory T cells participated.

To note about this clonotype: Its antigen is still unknown.

This rearrangement joins TRBV2 to TRBJ2-7; 7 bases map to TRBD1. This TCR was sampled from a man aged 18 to 29 who had mild COVID-19 (a few samples of this study predate the infection). Cell type and time point are not known. Sequenced sample: PBMCs or a T cell subset sorted from them (not recorded which). Here the CDR3 reads CASRDRTYEQYF. CDR3 in DNA: TGTGCCAGCCGGGACAGAACCTACGAGCAGTACTTC.